This T cell receptor beta chain was profiled in a study of blood T cells in healthy people across ages. The authors ran a second PCR of about 7 to 11 cycles using a sample-barcoded 5' primer and a J-beta primer mix. Per-sample output comprised a minimum of 3 million paired-end reads containing CDR3. Each CDR3 protein is one row after TCRdb ran MiXCR on the 5' RACE reads. Of around 1,000,000 distinct CDR3 sequences listed, roughly two fifths are singletons. Study-wide points: Researchers report that TCR beta diversity correlated strongly with naive T cell percentage.

This clonotype showed up just a few times. Its antigen remains unknown. The CDR3 consists of 15 residues. Between the trimmed V and J ends, which lost 6 bases and 0 bases, there was a span of 14 bases. CDR1 ENHRY and CDR2 SYGVKD come from the germline V gene. Isolated per sample were at least 7 million PBMCs. Sequencing was carried out using blood. The receptor was derived from a man aged 18 to 30 in good health. The chain has TRBV10-3 and TRBJ1-1; D is ambiguous. In DNA form, the CDR3 reads TGTGCCATCAGCCCCTCCCCCGTGATGAACACTGAAGCTTTCTTT. Translation: CAISPSPVMNTEAFF.